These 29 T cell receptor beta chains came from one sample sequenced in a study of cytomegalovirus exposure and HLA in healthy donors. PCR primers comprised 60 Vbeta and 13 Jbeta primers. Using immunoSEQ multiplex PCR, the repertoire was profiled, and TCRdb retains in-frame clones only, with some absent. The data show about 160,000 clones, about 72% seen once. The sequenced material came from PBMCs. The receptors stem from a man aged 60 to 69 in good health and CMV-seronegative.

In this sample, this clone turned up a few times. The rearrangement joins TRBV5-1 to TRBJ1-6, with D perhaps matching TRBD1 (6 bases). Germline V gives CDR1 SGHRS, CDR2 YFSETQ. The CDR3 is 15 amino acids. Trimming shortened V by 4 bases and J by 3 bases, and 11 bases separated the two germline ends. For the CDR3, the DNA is TGCGCCAGCAGCAGCCTACAGGGCTATAATTCACCCCTCCACTTT. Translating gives CASSSLQGYNSPLHF.

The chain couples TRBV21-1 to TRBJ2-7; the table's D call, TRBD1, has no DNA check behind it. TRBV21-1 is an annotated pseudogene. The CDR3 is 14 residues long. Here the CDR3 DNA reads TGTGCCAGCAGTCCGGGACAGGGGGCCCCCGAGCAGTACTTC. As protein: CASSPGQGAPEQYF.

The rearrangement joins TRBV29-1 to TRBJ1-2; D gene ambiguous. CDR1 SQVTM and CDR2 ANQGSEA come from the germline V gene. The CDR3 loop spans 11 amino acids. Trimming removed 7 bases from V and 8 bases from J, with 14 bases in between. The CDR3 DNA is TGCAGCGCTGTGTTCTTAGTCGGCTACACCTTC. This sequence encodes CSAVFLVGYTF.

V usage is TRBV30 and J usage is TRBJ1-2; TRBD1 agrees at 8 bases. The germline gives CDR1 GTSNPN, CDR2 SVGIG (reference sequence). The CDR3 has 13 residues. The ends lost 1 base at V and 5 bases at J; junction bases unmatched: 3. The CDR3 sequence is CAWSEGQVYGYTF. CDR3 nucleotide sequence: TGTGCCTGGAGTGAGGGACAGGTTTATGGCTACACCTTC.

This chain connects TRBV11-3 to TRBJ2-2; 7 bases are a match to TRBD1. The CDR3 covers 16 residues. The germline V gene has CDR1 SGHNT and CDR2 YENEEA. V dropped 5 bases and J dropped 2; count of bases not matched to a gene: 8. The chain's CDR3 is CASSPSAGGNTGELFF. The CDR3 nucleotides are TGTGCCAGCAGCCCCTCGGCAGGGGGTAACACCGGGGAGCTGTTTTTT.

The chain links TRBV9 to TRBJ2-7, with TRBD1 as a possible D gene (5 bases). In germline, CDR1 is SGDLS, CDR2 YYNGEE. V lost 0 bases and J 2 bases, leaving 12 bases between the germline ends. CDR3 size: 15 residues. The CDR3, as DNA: TGTGCCAGCAGCGTAGGGGGTAGCAGGGCCTACGAGCAGTACTTC. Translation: CASSVGGSRAYEQYF.

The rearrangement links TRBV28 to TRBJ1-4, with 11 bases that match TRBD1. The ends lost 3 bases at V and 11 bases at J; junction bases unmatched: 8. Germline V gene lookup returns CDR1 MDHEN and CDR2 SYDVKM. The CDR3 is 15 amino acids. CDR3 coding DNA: TGTGCCAGCAGTTTTGGGTGGGACAGGGGGGGGAAACTGTTTTTT. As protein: CASSFGWDRGGKLFF. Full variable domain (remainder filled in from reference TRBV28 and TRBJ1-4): DVKVTQSSRYLVKRTGEKVFLECVQDMDHENMFWYRQDPGLGLRLIYFSYDVKMKEKGDIPEGYSVSREKKERFSLILESASTNQTSMYLCASSFGWDRGGKLFFGSGTQLSVL.

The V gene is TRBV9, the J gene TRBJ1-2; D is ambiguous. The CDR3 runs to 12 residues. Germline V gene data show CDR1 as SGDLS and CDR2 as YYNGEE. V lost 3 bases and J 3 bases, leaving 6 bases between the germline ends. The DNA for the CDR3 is TGTGCCAGCAGCGGCGGAGACTATGGCTACACCTTC. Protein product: CASSGGDYGYTF.

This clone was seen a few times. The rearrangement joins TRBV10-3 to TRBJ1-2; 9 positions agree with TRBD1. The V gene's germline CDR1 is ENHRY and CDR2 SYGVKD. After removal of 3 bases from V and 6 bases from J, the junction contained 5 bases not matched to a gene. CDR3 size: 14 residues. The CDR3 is CAISDFRQGDGYTF. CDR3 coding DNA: TGTGCCATCAGTGACTTTCGACAGGGGGATGGCTACACCTTC.

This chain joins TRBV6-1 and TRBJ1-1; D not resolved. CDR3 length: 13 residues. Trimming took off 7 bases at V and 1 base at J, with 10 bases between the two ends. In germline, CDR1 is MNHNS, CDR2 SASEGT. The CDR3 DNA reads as TGTGCCAGCAAGGAGAGCCCGAACACTGAAGCTTTCTTT. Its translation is CASKESPNTEAFF.

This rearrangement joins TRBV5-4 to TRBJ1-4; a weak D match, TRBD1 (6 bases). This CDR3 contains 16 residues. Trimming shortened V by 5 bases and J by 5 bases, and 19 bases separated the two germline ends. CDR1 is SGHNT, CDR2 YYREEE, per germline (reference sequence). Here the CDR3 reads CASSSQGRGGNEKLFF. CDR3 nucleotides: TGTGCCAGCAGTTCCCAGGGGCGGGGAGGGAATGAAAAACTGTTTTTT.

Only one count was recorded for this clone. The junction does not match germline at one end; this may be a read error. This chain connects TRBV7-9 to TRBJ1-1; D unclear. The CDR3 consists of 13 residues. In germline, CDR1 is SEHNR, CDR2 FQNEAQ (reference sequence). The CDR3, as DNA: TGTTCCAGCAGCTTAGTCTGGAACACTGAAGCTTTCTTT. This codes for CSSSLVWNTEAFF.

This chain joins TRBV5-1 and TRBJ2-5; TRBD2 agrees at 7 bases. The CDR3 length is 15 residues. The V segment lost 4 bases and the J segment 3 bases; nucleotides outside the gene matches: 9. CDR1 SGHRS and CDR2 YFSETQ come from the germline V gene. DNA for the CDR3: TGCGCCAGCAGCCTCAGGCGGGGGAGGGAAGAGACCCAGTACTTC. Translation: CASSLRRGREETQYF.

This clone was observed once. The CDR3 DNA sequence: TGTGCCAGCAGCGCTACTGGGGCCAACGTCCTGACTTTC. It codes for CASSATGANVLTF. The V call is TRBV9, the J call TRBJ2-6; no definite D call. V lost 3 bases to trimming and J lost 2 bases, with 3 bases between them. Germline CDR1 and CDR2: SGDLS and YYNGEE. This CDR3 is built from 13 residues.

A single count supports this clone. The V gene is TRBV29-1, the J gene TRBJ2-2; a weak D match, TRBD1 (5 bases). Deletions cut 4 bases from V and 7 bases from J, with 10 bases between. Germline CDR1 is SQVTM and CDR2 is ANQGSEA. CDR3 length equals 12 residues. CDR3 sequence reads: CSVGAGFGELFF. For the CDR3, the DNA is TGCAGCGTTGGGGCAGGGTTCGGGGAGCTGTTTTTT.

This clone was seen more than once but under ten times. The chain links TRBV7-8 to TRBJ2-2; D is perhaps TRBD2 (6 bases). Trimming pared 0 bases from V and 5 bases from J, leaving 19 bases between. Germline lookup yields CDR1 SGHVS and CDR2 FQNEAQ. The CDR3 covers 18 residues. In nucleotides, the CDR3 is TGTGCCAGCAGCTTAGCGCGGGACCGAGGGTGGGAAACCGGGGAGCTGTTTTTT. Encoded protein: CASSLARDRGWETGELFF.

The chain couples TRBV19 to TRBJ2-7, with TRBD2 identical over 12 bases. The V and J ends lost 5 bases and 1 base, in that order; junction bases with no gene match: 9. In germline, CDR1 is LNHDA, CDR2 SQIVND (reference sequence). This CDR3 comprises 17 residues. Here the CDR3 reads CASSPRLAGAESYEQYF. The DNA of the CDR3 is TGTGCCAGTAGTCCTCGACTAGCGGGAGCAGAGTCCTACGAGCAGTACTTC.

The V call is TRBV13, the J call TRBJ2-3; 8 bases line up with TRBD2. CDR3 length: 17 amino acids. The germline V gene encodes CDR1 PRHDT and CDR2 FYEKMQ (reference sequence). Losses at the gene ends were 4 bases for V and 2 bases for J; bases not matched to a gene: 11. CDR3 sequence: CASSSKRGRVPTDTQYF. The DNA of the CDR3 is TGTGCCAGCAGCTCGAAGCGGGGGAGAGTTCCCACAGATACGCAGTATTTT.

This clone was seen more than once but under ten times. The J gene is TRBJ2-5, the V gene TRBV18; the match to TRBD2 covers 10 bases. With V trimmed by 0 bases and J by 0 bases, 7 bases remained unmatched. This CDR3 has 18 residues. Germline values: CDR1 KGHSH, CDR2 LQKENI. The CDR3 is CASSPPTGTSGNQETQYF. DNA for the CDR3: TGTGCCAGCTCACCACCGACGGGTACTAGCGGGAACCAAGAGACCCAGTACTTC.

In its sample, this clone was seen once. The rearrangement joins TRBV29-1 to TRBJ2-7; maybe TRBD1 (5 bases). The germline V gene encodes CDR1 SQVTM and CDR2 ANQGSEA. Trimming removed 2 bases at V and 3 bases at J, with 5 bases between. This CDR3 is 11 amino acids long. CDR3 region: CSVEQGYEQYF. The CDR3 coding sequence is TGCAGCGTTGAACAGGGCTACGAGCAGTACTTC.

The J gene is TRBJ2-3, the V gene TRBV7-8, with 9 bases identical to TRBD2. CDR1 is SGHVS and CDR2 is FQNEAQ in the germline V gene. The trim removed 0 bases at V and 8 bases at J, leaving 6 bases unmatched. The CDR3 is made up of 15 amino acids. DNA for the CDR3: TGTGCCAGCAGCTTAGCGTTGCGGGAGGGGGGTACGCAGTATTTT. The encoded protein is CASSLALREGGTQYF.

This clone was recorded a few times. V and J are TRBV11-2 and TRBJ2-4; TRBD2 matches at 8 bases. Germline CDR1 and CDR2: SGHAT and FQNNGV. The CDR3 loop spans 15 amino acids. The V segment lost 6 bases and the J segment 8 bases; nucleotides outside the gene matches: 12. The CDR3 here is CASSVPRGGTDIQYF. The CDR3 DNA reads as TGTGCCAGCAGTGTCCCACGCGGGGGGACGGACATTCAGTACTTC. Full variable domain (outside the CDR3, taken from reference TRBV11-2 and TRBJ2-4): EAGVAQSPRYKIIEKRQSVAFWCNPISGHATLYWYQQILGQGPKLLIQFQNNGVVDDSQLPKDRFSAERLKGVDSTLKIQPAKLEDSAVYLCASSVPRGGTDIQYFGAGTRLSVL.

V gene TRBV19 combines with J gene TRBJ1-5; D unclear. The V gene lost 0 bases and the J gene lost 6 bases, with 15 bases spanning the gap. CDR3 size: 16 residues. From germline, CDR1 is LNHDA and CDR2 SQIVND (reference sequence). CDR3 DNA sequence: TGTGCCAGTAGTATAGATGCACAGCGGACTGGTCAGCCCCAGCATTTT. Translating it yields CASSIDAQRTGQPQHF.

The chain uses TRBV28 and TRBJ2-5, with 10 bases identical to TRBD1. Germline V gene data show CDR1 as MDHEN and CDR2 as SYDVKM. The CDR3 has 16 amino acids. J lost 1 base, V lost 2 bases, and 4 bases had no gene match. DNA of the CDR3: TGTGCCAGCAGTTTAAGGGACAGGGGTCGCCAAGAGACCCAGTACTTC. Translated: CASSLRDRGRQETQYF.

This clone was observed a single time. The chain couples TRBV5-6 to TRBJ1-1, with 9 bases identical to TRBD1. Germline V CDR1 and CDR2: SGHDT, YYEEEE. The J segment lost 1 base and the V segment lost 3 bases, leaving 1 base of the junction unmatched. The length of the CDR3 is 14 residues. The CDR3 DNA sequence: TGTGCCAGCAGCTGGGACAGGGAGAACACTGAAGCTTTCTTT. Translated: CASSWDRENTEAFF. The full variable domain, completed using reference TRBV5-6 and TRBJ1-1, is DAGVTQSPTHLIKTRGQQVTLRCSPKSGHDTVSWYQQALGQGPQFIFQYYEEEERQRGNFPDRFSGHQFPNYSSELNVNALLLGDSALYLCASSWDRENTEAFFGQGTRLTVV.

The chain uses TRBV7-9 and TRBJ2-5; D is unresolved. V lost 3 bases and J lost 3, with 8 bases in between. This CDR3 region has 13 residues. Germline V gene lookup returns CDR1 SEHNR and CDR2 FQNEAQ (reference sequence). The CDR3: CASSFNRKETQYF. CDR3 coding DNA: TGTGCCAGCAGCTTTAACAGAAAAGAGACCCAGTACTTC.

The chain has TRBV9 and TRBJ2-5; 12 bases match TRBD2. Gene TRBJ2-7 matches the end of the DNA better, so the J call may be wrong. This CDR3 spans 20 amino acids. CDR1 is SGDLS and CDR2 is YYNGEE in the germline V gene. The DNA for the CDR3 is TGTGCCAGCAGCGTACTATTCCCAAAATTTCGACTAGCGGGAGACCACGAGCAGTACTTC. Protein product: CASSVLFPKFRLAGDHEQYF.

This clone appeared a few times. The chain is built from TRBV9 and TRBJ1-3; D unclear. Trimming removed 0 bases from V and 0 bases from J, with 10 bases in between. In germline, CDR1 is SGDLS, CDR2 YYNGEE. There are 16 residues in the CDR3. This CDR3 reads CASSVGSGPSGNTIYF. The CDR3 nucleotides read TGTGCCAGCAGCGTAGGATCAGGCCCCTCTGGAAACACCATATATTTT.

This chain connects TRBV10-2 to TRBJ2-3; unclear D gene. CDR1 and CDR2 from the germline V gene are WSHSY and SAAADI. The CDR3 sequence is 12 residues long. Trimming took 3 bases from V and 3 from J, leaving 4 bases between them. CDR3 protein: CASSESTDTQYF. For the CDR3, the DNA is TGCGCCAGCAGTGAATCGACAGATACGCAGTATTTT.